This T cell receptor beta chain was sequenced during a study of OX40 agonist ivuxolimab in advanced cancers. Looked up from germline, CDR1 is LNHDA and CDR2 is SQIVND (reference sequence). Trimming left V 9 bases short and J 2 bases short, with 17 bases between. The CDR3 is 14 residues long. Produced via immunoSEQ multiplex PCR; TCRdb's table is partial and in-frame only. The table includes approximately 45,000 clones, 80% to 90% detected once. The chain recombines TRBV19 with TRBJ2-7; weak D call: TRBD1 (6 bases). The receptor comes from an adult with an advanced solid tumor such as melanoma, head and neck, liver or kidney cancer. Specimen: CD4+ or CD8+ T cells sorted from blood, collected in a trial of the OX40 agonist ivuxolimab. As DNA, the CDR3 is TGTGCCAGCAAACTCACAGGGATCGCCTACGAGCAGTACTTC. Protein sequence: CASKLTGIAYEQYF.